This TCR beta chain came from a study of T cell changes during pregnancy in multiple sclerosis. TCRdb keeps only in-frame clones here, not all; method: immunoSEQ multiplex PCR. The data contain approximately 94,000 clones, about 90% of them seen just once; the ten biggest clones take up about 1.9%. Germline CDR1 reads SGDLS; CDR2 reads YYNGEE. The CDR3 is 15 residues long. Trimming took 0 bases from V and 3 from J; bases not matched to a gene: 3. The sequence was obtained from a female donor with multiple sclerosis, enrolled in a pregnancy study. V usage is TRBV9 and J usage is TRBJ2-1; TRBD1 agrees at 7 bases. The sample in question was peripheral blood, obtained after pregnancy. The CDR3 sequence: CASSVDGTDYNEQFF. The CDR3 coding sequence is TGTGCCAGCAGCGTAGATGGGACAGACTACAATGAGCAGTTCTTC.